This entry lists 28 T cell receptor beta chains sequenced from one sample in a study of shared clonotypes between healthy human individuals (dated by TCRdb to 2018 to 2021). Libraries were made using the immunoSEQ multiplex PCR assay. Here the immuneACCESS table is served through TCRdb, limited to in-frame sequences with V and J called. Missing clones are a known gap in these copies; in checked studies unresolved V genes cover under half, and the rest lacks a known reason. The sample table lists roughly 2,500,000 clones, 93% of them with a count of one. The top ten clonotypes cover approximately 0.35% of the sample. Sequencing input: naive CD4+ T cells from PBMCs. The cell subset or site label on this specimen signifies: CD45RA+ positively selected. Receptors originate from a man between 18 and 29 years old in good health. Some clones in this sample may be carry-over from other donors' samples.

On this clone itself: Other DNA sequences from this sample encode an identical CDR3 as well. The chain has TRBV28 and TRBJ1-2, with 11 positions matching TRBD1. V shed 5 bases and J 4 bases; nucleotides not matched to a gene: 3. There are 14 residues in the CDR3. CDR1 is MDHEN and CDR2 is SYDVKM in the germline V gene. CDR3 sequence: CASSPGTGGYGYTF. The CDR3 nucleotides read TGTGCCAGCAGTCCCGGGACAGGGGGCTATGGCTACACCTTC.

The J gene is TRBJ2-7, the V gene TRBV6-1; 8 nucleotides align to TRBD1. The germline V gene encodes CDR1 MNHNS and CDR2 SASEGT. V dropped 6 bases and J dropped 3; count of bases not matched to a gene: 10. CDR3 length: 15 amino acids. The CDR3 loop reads CASRRSEDRDYEQYF. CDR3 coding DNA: TGTGCCAGCAGAAGAAGCGAGGACAGGGACTACGAGCAGTACTTC.

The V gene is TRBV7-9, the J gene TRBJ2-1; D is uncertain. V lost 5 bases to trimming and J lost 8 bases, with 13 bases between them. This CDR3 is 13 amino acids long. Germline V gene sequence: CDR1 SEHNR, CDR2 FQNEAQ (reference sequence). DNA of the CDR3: TGTGCCAGCAGCCCTCTTAGATACGATGAGCAGTTCTTC. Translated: CASSPLRYDEQFF.

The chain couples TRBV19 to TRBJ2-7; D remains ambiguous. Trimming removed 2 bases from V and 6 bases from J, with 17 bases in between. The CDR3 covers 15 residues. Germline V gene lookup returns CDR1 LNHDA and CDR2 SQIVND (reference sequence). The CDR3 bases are TGTGCCAGTAGTATAAATCCCCTAAGTCGGAGCGAGCAGTACTTC. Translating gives CASSINPLSRSEQYF.

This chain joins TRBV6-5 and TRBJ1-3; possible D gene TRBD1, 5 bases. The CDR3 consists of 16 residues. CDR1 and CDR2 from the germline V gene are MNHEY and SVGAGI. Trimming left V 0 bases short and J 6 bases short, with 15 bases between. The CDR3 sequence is CASSYSVGAQANTIYF. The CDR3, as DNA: TGTGCCAGCAGTTACTCGGTCGGGGCGCAGGCAAACACCATATATTTT.

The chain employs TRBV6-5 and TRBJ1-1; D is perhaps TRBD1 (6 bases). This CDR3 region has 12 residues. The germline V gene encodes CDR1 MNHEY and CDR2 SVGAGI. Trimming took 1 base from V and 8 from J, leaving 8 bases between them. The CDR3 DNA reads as TGTGCCAGCAGTTACTGGCAGGGGGAAGCTTTCTTT. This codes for CASSYWQGEAFF.

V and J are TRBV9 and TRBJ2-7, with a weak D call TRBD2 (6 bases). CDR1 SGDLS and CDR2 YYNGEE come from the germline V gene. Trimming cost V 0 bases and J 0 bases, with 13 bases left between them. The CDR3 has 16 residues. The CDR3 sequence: CASSVAGSGHSYEQYF. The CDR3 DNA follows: TGTGCCAGCAGCGTAGCAGGGAGCGGGCACTCCTACGAGCAGTACTTC.

The CDR3 loop reads CASSLGPGSSGNTIYF. CDR3 bases: TGTGCCAGCAGCTTGGGTCCGGGGTCCTCTGGAAACACCATATATTTT. This chain joins TRBV5-6 and TRBJ1-3; D is unclear. CDR3 length equals 16 residues. Germline V gene data show CDR1 as SGHDT and CDR2 as YYEEEE. The V gene lost 0 bases and the J gene lost 0 bases, with 10 bases spanning the gap.

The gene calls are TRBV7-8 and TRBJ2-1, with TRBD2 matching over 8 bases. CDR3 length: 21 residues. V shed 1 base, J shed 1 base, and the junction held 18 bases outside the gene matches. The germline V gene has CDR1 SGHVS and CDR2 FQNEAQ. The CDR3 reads CASSLVSGAGVAGISYNEQFF. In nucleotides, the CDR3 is TGTGCCAGCAGCTTAGTTTCGGGCGCCGGAGTAGCGGGGATTTCCTACAATGAGCAGTTCTTC.

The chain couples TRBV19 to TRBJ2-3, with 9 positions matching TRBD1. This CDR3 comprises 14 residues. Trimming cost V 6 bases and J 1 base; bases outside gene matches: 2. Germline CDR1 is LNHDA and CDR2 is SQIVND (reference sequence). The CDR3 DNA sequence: TGTGCCAGTAGATGGACAGGGGGCACAGATACGCAGTATTTT. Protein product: CASRWTGGTDTQYF. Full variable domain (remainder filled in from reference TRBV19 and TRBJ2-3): DGGITQSPKYLFRKEGQNVTLSCEQNLNHDAMYWYRQDPGQGLRLIYYSQIVNDFQKGDIAEGYSVSREKKESFPLTVTSAQKNPTAFYLCASRWTGGTDTQYFGPGTRLTVL.

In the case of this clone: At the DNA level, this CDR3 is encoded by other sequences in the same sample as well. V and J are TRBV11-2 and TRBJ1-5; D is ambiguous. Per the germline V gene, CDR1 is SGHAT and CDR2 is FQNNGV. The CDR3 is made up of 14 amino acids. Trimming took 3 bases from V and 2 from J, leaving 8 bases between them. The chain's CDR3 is CASSFSGGNQPQHF. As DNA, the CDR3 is TGTGCCAGCAGCTTTTCCGGGGGCAATCAGCCCCAGCATTTT.

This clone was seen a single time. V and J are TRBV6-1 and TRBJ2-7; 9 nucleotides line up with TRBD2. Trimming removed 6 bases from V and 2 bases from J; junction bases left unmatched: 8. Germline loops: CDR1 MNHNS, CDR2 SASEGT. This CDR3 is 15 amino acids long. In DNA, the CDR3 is TGTGCCAGCAGACCCATAGCGGGGGCGGCCTACGAGCAGTACTTC. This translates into CASRPIAGAAYEQYF.

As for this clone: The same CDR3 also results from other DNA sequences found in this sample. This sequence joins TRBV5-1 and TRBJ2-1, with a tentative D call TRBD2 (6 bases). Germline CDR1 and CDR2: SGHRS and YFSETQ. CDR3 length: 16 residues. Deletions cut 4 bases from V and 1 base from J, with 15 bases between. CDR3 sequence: CASSPGPGTSYNEQFF. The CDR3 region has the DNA TGCGCCAGCAGCCCCGGCCCCGGGACTTCCTACAATGAGCAGTTCTTC.

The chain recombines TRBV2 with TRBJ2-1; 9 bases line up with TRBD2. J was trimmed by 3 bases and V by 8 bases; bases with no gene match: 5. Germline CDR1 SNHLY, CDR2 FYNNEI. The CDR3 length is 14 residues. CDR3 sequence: CASGSGRVYNEQFF. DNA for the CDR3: TGTGCCAGCGGTAGCGGGAGAGTCTACAATGAGCAGTTCTTC.

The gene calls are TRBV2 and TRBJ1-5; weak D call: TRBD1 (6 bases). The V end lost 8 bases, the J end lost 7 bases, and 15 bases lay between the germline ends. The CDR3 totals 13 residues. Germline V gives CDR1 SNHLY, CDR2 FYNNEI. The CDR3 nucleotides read TGTGCCAGCGCCCCAGGGGTTGGACAGCCCCAGCATTTT. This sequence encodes CASAPGVGQPQHF. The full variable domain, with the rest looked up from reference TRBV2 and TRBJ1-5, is EPEVTQTPSHQVTQMGQEVILRCVPISNHLYFYWYRQILGQKVEFLVSFYNNEISEKSEIFDDQFSVERPDGSNFTLKIRSTKLEDSAMYFCASAPGVGQPQHFGDGTRLSIL.

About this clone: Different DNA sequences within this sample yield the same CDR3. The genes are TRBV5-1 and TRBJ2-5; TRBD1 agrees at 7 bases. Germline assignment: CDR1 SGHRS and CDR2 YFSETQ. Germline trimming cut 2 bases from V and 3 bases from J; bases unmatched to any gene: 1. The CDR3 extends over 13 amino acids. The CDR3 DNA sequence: TGCGCCAGCAGCTTAGGGACAGAAGAGACCCAGTACTTC. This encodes CASSLGTEETQYF.

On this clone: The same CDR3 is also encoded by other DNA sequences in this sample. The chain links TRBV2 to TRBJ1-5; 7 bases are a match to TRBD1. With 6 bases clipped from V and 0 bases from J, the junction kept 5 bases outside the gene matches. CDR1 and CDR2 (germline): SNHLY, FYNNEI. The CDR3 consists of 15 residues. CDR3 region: CASRGDRNSNQPQHF. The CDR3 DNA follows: TGTGCCAGCAGGGGGGACAGAAATAGCAATCAGCCCCAGCATTTT.

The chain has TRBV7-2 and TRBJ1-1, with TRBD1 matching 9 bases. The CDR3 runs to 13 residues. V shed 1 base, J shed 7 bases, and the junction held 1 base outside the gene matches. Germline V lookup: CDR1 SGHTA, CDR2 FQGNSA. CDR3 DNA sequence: TGTGCCAGCAGCTTAGACAGGGGGCATGAAGCTTTCTTT. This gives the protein CASSLDRGHEAFF.

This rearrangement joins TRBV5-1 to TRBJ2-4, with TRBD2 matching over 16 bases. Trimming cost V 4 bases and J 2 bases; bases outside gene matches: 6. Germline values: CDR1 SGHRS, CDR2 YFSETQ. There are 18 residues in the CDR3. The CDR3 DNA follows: TGCGCCAGCAGCAAGGGACTAGCGGGAGGGTGGTCCAAAAACATTCAGTACTTC. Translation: CASSKGLAGGWSKNIQYF.

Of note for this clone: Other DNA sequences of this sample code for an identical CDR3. The CDR3 here is CASSRGQGNTGELFF. CDR3 nucleotide sequence: TGCGCCAGCAGCCGAGGACAGGGGAACACCGGGGAGCTGTTTTTT. V is TRBV5-1 and J is TRBJ2-2, with 8 bases matching TRBD1. V dropped 4 bases and J dropped 1; count of bases not matched to a gene: 3. From germline, CDR1 is SGHRS and CDR2 YFSETQ. There are 15 residues in the CDR3.

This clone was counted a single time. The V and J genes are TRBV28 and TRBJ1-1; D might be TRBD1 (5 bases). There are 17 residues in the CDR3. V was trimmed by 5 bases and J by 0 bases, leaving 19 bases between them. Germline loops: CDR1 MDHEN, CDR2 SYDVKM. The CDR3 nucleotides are TGTGCCAGCAGTCTACAGCAAGGGGCCCGCGTGAACACTGAAGCTTTCTTT. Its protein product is CASSLQQGARVNTEAFF.

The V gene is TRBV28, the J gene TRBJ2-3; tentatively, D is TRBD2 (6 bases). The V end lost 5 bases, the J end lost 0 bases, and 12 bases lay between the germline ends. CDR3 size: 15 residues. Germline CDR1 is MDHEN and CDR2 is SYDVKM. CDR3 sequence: CASSPRGSSTDTQYF. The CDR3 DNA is TGTGCCAGCAGTCCCCGGGGGTCGAGCACAGATACGCAGTATTTT. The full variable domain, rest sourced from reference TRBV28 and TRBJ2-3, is DVKVTQSSRYLVKRTGEKVFLECVQDMDHENMFWYRQDPGLGLRLIYFSYDVKMKEKGDIPEGYSVSREKKERFSLILESASTNQTSMYLCASSPRGSSTDTQYFGPGTRLTVL.

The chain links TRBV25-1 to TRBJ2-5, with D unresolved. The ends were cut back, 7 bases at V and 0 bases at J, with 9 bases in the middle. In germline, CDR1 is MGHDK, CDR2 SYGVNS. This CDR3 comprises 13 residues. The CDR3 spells CASTQQHQETQYF. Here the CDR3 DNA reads TGTGCCAGCACACAGCAACACCAAGAGACCCAGTACTTC.

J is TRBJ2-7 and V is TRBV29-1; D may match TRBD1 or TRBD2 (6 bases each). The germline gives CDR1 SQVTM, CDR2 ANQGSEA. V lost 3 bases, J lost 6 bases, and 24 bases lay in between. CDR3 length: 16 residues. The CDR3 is CSVDSFNGGGFGEQYF. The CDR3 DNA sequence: TGCAGCGTTGACTCCTTTAACGGAGGGGGATTTGGCGAGCAGTACTTC.

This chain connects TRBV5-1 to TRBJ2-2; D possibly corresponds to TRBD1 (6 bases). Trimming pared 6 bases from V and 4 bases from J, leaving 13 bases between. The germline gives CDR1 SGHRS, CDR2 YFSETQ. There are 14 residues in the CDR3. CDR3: CASTWTVFTGELFF. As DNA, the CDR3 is TGCGCCAGCACCTGGACAGTCTTCACCGGGGAGCTGTTTTTT. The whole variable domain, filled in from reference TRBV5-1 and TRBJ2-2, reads KAGVTQTPRYLIKTRGQQVTLSCSPISGHRSVSWYQQTPGQGLQFLFEYFSETQRNKGNFPGRFSGRQFSNSRSEMNVSTLELGDSALYLCASTWTVFTGELFFGEGSRLTVL.

CDR3 sequence: CASMPGHRGNEQFF. CDR3 sequence (DNA): TGTGCCAGCATGCCGGGACACCGAGGGAATGAGCAGTTCTTC. The gene calls are TRBV2 and TRBJ2-1, with D perhaps TRBD1 (6 bases). The length of the CDR3 is 14 residues. Looked up from germline, CDR1 is SNHLY and CDR2 is FYNNEI. Trimming stripped 7 bases from V and 7 bases from J, with 17 bases between.

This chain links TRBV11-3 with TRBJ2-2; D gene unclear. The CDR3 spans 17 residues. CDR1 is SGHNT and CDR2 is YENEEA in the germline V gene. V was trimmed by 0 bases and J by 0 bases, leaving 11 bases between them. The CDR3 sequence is CASSLESGRANTGELFF. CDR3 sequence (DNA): TGTGCCAGCAGCTTAGAATCCGGGCGCGCGAACACCGGGGAGCTGTTTTTT. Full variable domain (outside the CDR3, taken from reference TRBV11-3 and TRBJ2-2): EAGVVQSPRYKIIEKKQPVAFWCNPISGHNTLYWYLQNLGQGPELLIRYENEEAVDDSQLPKDRFSAERLKGVDSTLKIQPAELGDSAVYLCASSLESGRANTGELFFGEGSRLTVL.

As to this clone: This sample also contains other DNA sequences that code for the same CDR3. The CDR3 sequence: CASSLGADNEQFF. The CDR3, as DNA: TGCGCCAGCAGCCTTGGCGCGGACAATGAGCAGTTCTTC. The rearrangement links TRBV5-1 to TRBJ2-1; no clear D. The V end was cut by 4 bases, the J end by 5 bases, with 10 bases between. CDR1 and CDR2 (germline): SGHRS, YFSETQ. The length of the CDR3 is 13 residues.